One sample yielded the 21 T cell receptor beta chains listed below, sequenced in a study of response to subunit inactivated influenza vaccine (dated by TCRdb to 2017 to 2018). The library was built by means of RT-PCR. Data came from an Illumina HiSeq 2500. TCRdb ran its own pipeline on the public reads, namely fastp trimming at Q25 and MiXCR clone calling, and kept in-frame beta chains. Rows matching on CDR3 protein sequence are summarized as one entry with the most common DNA and genes. The sample table records 500,000 or so distinct CDR3 sequences; 16% of these occur just once. The ten largest make up 3% of the sample. The input for sequencing was CD4+ T cells sorted from PBMCs, taken roughly 24 months after vaccination. Receptor source: a man between 50 and 70 years old who received an inactivated influenza vaccine. Donor details come from another sample of the same person, matched by shared clones.

This clonotype was found many times. The chain combines TRBV12-3 or TRBV12-4 with TRBJ1-1; D remains ambiguous. CDR3 length equals 14 residues. V lost 7 bases and J 3 bases, leaving 15 bases between the germline ends. CDR3 sequence (DNA): TGTGCCAGCACCCATAACACCTTGGACACTGAAGCTTTCTTT. It specifies CASTHNTLDTEAFF.

Only a few counts were recorded for this clonotype. The rearrangement uses TRBV2 and TRBJ1-1, with D hard to call. The CDR3 is 15 amino acids. The V end was cut by 1 base, the J end by 5 bases, with 14 bases between. The germline V gene encodes CDR1 SNHLY and CDR2 FYNNEI. The CDR3 DNA sequence: TGTGCCAGCAGTGAAGGGGCGGGGTTGGGGACTGAAGCTTTCTTT. It translates to CASSEGAGLGTEAFF.

This clonotype was observed many times. The chain joins TRBV5-1 to TRBJ2-7, with D maybe TRBD1 (5 bases). Trimming pared 4 bases from V and 3 bases from J, leaving 14 bases between. In germline, CDR1 is SGHRS, CDR2 YFSETQ. The CDR3 runs to 14 residues. This CDR3 is CASSLQGQGYEQYF. The DNA for the CDR3 is TGCGCCAGCAGCCTTCAGGGTCAGGGCTACGAGCAGTACTTC.

The chain is built from TRBV20-1 and TRBJ2-1, with 8 bases matching TRBD1. Germline V gives CDR1 DFQATT, CDR2 SNEGSKA (reference sequence). This CDR3 region has 14 residues. J gave up 5 bases and V 5 bases, and 8 bases lay outside the gene matches. CDR3 sequence reads: CSASEDRANNEQFF. The CDR3 bases are TGCAGTGCTTCCGAGGACAGGGCTAACAATGAGCAGTTCTTC.

The rearrangement joins TRBV11-2 to TRBJ2-5; D ambiguous. The germline V and J ends were trimmed by 5 bases and 7 bases, with 14 bases remaining between them. CDR3 length equals 13 residues. From germline, CDR1 is SGHAT and CDR2 FQNNGV. CDR3 sequence: CASSPRDMGTQYF. CDR3 in DNA: TGTGCCAGCAGCCCGCGTGACATGGGGACCCAGTACTTC. Supplemented by reference TRBV11-2 and TRBJ2-5, the full variable domain reads EAGVAQSPRYKIIEKRQSVAFWCNPISGHATLYWYQQILGQGPKLLIQFQNNGVVDDSQLPKDRFSAERLKGVDSTLKIQPAKLEDSAVYLCASSPRDMGTQYFGPGTRLLVL.

This clonotype showed up just a few times. The chain uses TRBV5-6 and TRBJ2-1, with TRBD2 matching 12 bases. CDR1 and CDR2 (germline): SGHDT, YYEEEE. V gave up 4 bases and J gave up 6 bases; unmatched junction bases: 8. The CDR3 consists of 16 residues. CDR3 nucleotides: TGTGCCAGCAGCCCCTCGACTAGCGGGGGATTCAATGAGCAGTTCTTC. Translating gives CASSPSTSGGFNEQFF.

The gene calls are TRBV5-1 and TRBJ1-2; possible D gene TRBD1, 5 bases. Trimming cost V 4 bases and J 2 bases, with 12 bases left between them. This CDR3 is built from 14 residues. Germline V gene data show CDR1 as SGHRS and CDR2 as YFSETQ. CDR3 sequence (DNA): TGCGCCAGCAGCATCGGACACGGGAACTATGGCTACACCTTC. It codes for CASSIGHGNYGYTF.

This clonotype has more than one count but fewer than ten. The chain couples TRBV6-2 or TRBV6-3 to TRBJ2-2; the D gene is possibly TRBD2 (6 bases). The CDR3 is 16 amino acids. With 2 bases removed from V and 6 bases from J, the gap between germline ends came to 16 bases. Looked up from germline, CDR1 is MNHEY and CDR2 is SVGEGT. In DNA form, the CDR3 reads TGTGCCAGCAGTTACAGGAGGGGAGGTTCGGCCGGGGAGCTGTTTTTT. This translates into CASSYRRGGSAGELFF.

In its sample, this clonotype was seen a few times. This chain uses TRBV27 with TRBJ2-3; TRBD2 might be the D (5 bases). This CDR3 has 14 residues. Trimming shortened V by 6 bases and J by 0 bases, and 10 bases separated the two germline ends. In germline, CDR1 is MNHEY, CDR2 SMNVEV (reference sequence). The CDR3: CASRREFSTDTQYF. The CDR3 region has the DNA TGTGCCAGCAGGAGGGAATTTAGCACAGATACGCAGTATTTT.

The chain employs TRBV4-2 and TRBJ1-2; D may be TRBD1 (6 bases). The V end was cut by 2 bases, the J end by 4 bases, with 8 bases between. CDR3 length: 13 residues. Looked up from germline, CDR1 is LGHNA and CDR2 is YNFKEQ. CDR3 amino acids: CASSQLGAYGYTF. CDR3 bases: TGTGCCAGCAGCCAACTGGGGGCCTATGGCTACACCTTC.

This clonotype has only a few counts. The chain recombines TRBV4-2 with TRBJ1-1; no firm D call. The CDR3 loop spans 15 amino acids. Germline V gene sequence: CDR1 LGHNA, CDR2 YNFKEQ. Trimming left V 0 bases short and J 5 bases short, with 13 bases between. The CDR3 DNA reads as TGTGCCAGCAGCCAAGACAGTGGGAGGAATACTGAAGCTTTCTTT. Its translation: CASSQDSGRNTEAFF.

This chain links TRBV7-9 with TRBJ2-7, with 7 positions matching TRBD2. The CDR3 runs 16 residues. The germline gives CDR1 SEHNR, CDR2 FQNEAQ (reference sequence). The V and J ends lost 5 bases and 2 bases, in that order; junction bases with no gene match: 12. The CDR3 coding sequence is TGTGCCAGCAGCAGGTCCATGGCGGGAGTAGCCTACGAGCAGTACTTC. This encodes CASSRSMAGVAYEQYF.

This clonotype was observed a few times. The chain joins TRBV20-1 to TRBJ1-2; D may be TRBD1 (5 bases). The CDR3 runs 17 residues. Trimming shortened V by 0 bases and J by 5 bases, and 22 bases separated the two germline ends. Germline CDR1 is DFQATT and CDR2 is SNEGSKA (reference sequence). CDR3 region: CSARDRHLGRTDYGYTF. CDR3 DNA: TGCAGTGCTAGAGATCGCCACCTGGGACGGACTGATTATGGCTACACCTTC.

The chain couples TRBV6-5 to TRBJ2-2; D may correspond to TRBD1 or TRBD2 (5 bases each). V lost 5 bases and J lost 10, with 14 bases in between. The germline gives CDR1 MNHEY, CDR2 SVGAGI. The CDR3 sequence is 13 residues long. CDR3 protein: CASSHQRDAELFF. CDR3 in DNA: TGTGCCAGCAGTCACCAGAGGGACGCGGAGCTGTTTTTT.

This chain links TRBV7-9 with TRBJ1-1, with TRBD1 as a possible D gene (6 bases). The CDR3 contains 15 residues. The V gene's germline CDR1 is SEHNR and CDR2 FQNEAQ (reference sequence). V lost 4 bases, J lost 4 bases, and 16 bases lay in between. Written as DNA, the CDR3 is TGTGCCAGCAGCTCTTACCTAGGGGGGAGCACTGAAGCTTTCTTT. This codes for CASSSYLGGSTEAFF.

Ten or more counts support this clonotype. This chain uses TRBV5-1 with TRBJ2-1, with unresolved D. Trimming took 5 bases from V and 3 from J, leaving 9 bases between them. There are 13 residues in the CDR3. Germline V gives CDR1 SGHRS, CDR2 YFSETQ. The CDR3 region is CASSPANYNEQFF. In DNA, the CDR3 is TGCGCCAGCAGTCCCGCGAACTACAATGAGCAGTTCTTC.

The sample holds one count of this clonotype. The rearrangement joins TRBV9 to TRBJ2-1, with 12 bases matching TRBD2. Trimming removed 0 bases from V and 9 bases from J; junction bases left unmatched: 4. CDR3 length: 15 amino acids. CDR1 SGDLS and CDR2 YYNGEE come from the germline V gene. CDR3 sequence: CASSVGGLAGGEQFF. As DNA, the CDR3 is TGTGCCAGCAGCGTAGGGGGACTAGCGGGTGGTGAGCAGTTCTTC.

The V gene is TRBV6-2 or TRBV6-3, the J gene TRBJ2-7; TRBD1 matches 7 bases. CDR3 size: 14 residues. Germline V gene sequence: CDR1 MNHEY, CDR2 SVGEGT. V lost 7 bases to trimming and J lost 2 bases; unmatched junction nucleotides: 8. CDR3 sequence: CASNQHGTAYEQYF. The CDR3 nucleotides read TGTGCCAGCAACCAGCATGGGACAGCCTACGAGCAGTACTTC.

This chain links TRBV6-5 with TRBJ2-2; D is undetermined. The germline V and J ends were trimmed by 7 bases and 7 bases, with 19 bases remaining between them. This CDR3 contains 15 residues. The germline V gene encodes CDR1 MNHEY and CDR2 SVGAGI. The CDR3 DNA reads as TGTGCCAGCAAGTTCCGACCCTTGGGTAGCGGGGAGCTGTTTTTT. Its protein is CASKFRPLGSGELFF.

Only a few counts were recorded for this clonotype. The genes are TRBV5-1 and TRBJ1-2, with 11 bases fitting TRBD1. Trimming took 0 bases from V and 2 from J; bases not matched to a gene: 0. The CDR3 spans 15 residues. Germline V gene lookup returns CDR1 SGHRS and CDR2 YFSETQ. The CDR3 region has the DNA TGCGCCAGCAGCTTGGGGGACAGGGGGAACTATGGCTACACCTTC. Its translation: CASSLGDRGNYGYTF.

This clonotype showed up many times. The rearrangement links TRBV5-6 to TRBJ2-2; 7 nucleotides match TRBD2. The CDR3 contains 17 residues. CDR1 is SGHDT, CDR2 YYEEEE, per germline. V lost 4 bases and J lost 0; bases outside the gene matches: 9. This CDR3 reads CASSLGNRGANTGELFF. The CDR3 DNA follows: TGTGCCAGCAGCCTGGGAAATCGGGGGGCGAACACCGGGGAGCTGTTTTTT.